A single sample is the source of the 23 T cell receptor beta chains below, sequenced in a study of blood T cell repertoires in COVID-19. The method was immunoSEQ multiplex PCR; TCRdb's version includes in-frame clones alone and lacks a portion of them. The sample comprises about 170,000 clones, almost 85% of which are singletons, and under 3.5% rests with the top ten. Sequenced material: peripheral blood. These receptors all stem from a woman aged 80 or over with COVID-19, enrolled during active disease.

This chain connects TRBV4-3 to TRBJ2-7, with D possibly being TRBD1 (5 bases). Trimming cost V 3 bases and J 0 bases, with 9 bases left between them. CDR1 is LGHNA, CDR2 YSLEER, per germline. The CDR3 has 14 residues. In DNA, the CDR3 is TGCGCCAGCAGCCACTTACAGGACTCCTACGAGCAGTACTTC. Encoded protein: CASSHLQDSYEQYF.

The chain recombines TRBV7-9 with TRBJ1-1, with 12 nucleotides matching TRBD1. Trimming took 5 bases from V and 4 from J; bases not matched to a gene: 14. The germline V gene has CDR1 SEHNR and CDR2 FQNEAQ (reference sequence). The CDR3 covers 18 residues. The CDR3 DNA is TGTGCCAGCAGCCATGGACCGGGACAGGGGGCGCGGGGCACTGAAGCTTTCTTT. This sequence encodes CASSHGPGQGARGTEAFF.

This chain links TRBV18 with TRBJ1-3, with 11 bases matching TRBD1. The CDR3 sequence is 17 residues long. The V and J ends lost 1 base and 4 bases, in that order; junction bases with no gene match: 6. CDR1 is KGHSH and CDR2 is LQKENI in the germline V gene. The CDR3 loop reads CASSPLGQGAVGNTIYF. DNA of the CDR3: TGTGCCAGCTCACCACTCGGACAGGGGGCGGTCGGAAACACCATATATTTT.

V usage is TRBV7-3 and J usage is TRBJ1-1; D ambiguous. Germline loops: CDR1 SGHTA, CDR2 FQGTGA. CDR3 size: 13 residues. The germline V and J ends were trimmed by 6 bases and 1 base, with 9 bases remaining between them. CDR3: CASSLTKNTEAFF. CDR3 DNA: TGTGCCAGCAGTTTGACAAAGAACACTGAAGCTTTCTTT.

The rearrangement uses TRBV30 and TRBJ1-4; unclear D gene. V was trimmed by 5 bases and J by 8 bases, leaving 12 bases between them. Germline CDR1 reads GTSNPN; CDR2 reads SVGIG (reference sequence). This CDR3 region has 12 residues. The CDR3 loop reads CAWSLGDEKLFF. The CDR3 DNA sequence: TGTGCCTGGTCCTTAGGAGACGAAAAACTGTTTTTT.

The V call is TRBV27, the J call TRBJ1-2, with D unclear. This CDR3 comprises 14 residues. Germline V gene data show CDR1 as MNHEY and CDR2 as SMNVEV (reference sequence). Trimming removed 0 bases from V and 3 bases from J, with 8 bases in between. The CDR3 sequence: CASSLSWGDYGYTF. CDR3 coding DNA: TGTGCCAGCAGTTTATCCTGGGGAGACTATGGCTACACCTTC.

The table lists this clone with a count of one. The chain recombines TRBV9 with TRBJ1-3; D is unclear. Trimming took 0 bases from V and 3 from J, leaving 7 bases between them. This CDR3 has 14 amino acids. Germline values: CDR1 SGDLS, CDR2 YYNGEE. CDR3 in DNA: TGTGCCAGCAGCGTAGGAGGGATTGGAAACACCATATATTTT. Translation: CASSVGGIGNTIYF.

The chain employs TRBV7-2 and TRBJ1-6, with a tentative D call TRBD1 (5 bases). Deletions cut 5 bases from V and 4 bases from J, with 12 bases between. Germline V lookup: CDR1 SGHTA, CDR2 FQGNSA. CDR3 size: 15 residues. In nucleotides, the CDR3 is TGTGCCAGCAGCCTACCATCAGGGTATAATTCACCCCTCCACTTT. It specifies CASSLPSGYNSPLHF.

DNA for the CDR3: TGTGCCAGCAGCACCCGGTGGAGCTCCTATAATTCACCCCTCCACTTT. Residues: CASSTRWSSYNSPLHF. The chain has TRBV7-2 and TRBJ1-6; D is unresolved. Trimming removed 5 bases from V and 0 bases from J, with 11 bases in between. Germline V gene sequence: CDR1 SGHTA, CDR2 FQGNSA. This CDR3 is built from 16 residues. Filled out from reference TRBV7-2 and TRBJ1-6, the complete variable domain reads GAGVSQSPSNKVTEKGKDVELRCDPISGHTALYWYRQSLGQGLEFLIYFQGNSAPDKSGLPSDRFSAERTGGSVSTLTIQRTQQEDSAVYLCASSTRWSSYNSPLHFGNGTRLTVT.

This chain uses TRBV6-6 with TRBJ2-6; 12 bases are shared with TRBD1. Germline V gene data show CDR1 as MNHNY and CDR2 as SVGAGI (reference sequence). V trimming: 5 bases; J trimming: 7 bases; junction bases outside the gene matches: 9. This CDR3 spans 17 amino acids. For the CDR3, the DNA is TGTGCCAGCAGTCGAGGGACAGGGGGCATATATGCCAACGTCCTGACTTTC. Amino acid sequence: CASSRGTGGIYANVLTF.

This chain joins TRBV7-9 and TRBJ1-6, with 9 nucleotides matching TRBD1. Germline V gene lookup returns CDR1 SEHNR and CDR2 FQNEAQ (reference sequence). Trimming removed 4 bases from V and 3 bases from J; junction bases left unmatched: 10. The CDR3 sequence is 18 residues long. The CDR3 sequence is CASSSPRDRAFYNSPLHF. DNA of the CDR3: TGTGCCAGCAGCTCGCCCCGGGACAGGGCATTCTATAATTCACCCCTCCACTTT.

The chain couples TRBV28 to TRBJ2-7, with 11 bases lining up with TRBD1. Looked up from germline, CDR1 is MDHEN and CDR2 is SYDVKM. CDR3 length: 15 residues. After removal of 4 bases from V and 6 bases from J, the junction contained 8 bases not matched to a gene. The CDR3 loop is CASSWGGTGGGEQYF. The CDR3 bases are TGTGCCAGCAGTTGGGGCGGGACAGGGGGTGGCGAGCAGTACTTC.

The V and J genes are TRBV7-3 and TRBJ2-7; D unclear. The CDR3 contains 13 residues. Germline CDR1 and CDR2: SGHTA and FQGTGA. The ends were cut back, 2 bases at V and 6 bases at J, with 11 bases in the middle. The CDR3 here is CASSLLVGGEQYF. The DNA of the CDR3 is TGTGCCAGCAGCTTATTGGTAGGCGGCGAGCAGTACTTC. Full variable domain (remainder filled in from reference TRBV7-3 and TRBJ2-7): GAGVSQTPSNKVTEKGKYVELRCDPISGHTALYWYRQSLGQGPEFLIYFQGTGAADDSGLPNDRFFAVRPEGSVSTLKIQRTERGDSAVYLCASSLLVGGEQYFGPGTRLTVT.

The V gene is TRBV10-3, the J gene TRBJ1-2, with 8 bases fitting TRBD1. Germline CDR1 ENHRY, CDR2 SYGVKD. The junction had 4 bases not matched to a gene; V was cut back by 2 bases and J by 5 bases. The CDR3 length is 14 residues. CDR3 amino acids: CAISEQGATYGYTF. CDR3 bases: TGTGCCATCAGTGAGCAGGGGGCGACGTATGGCTACACCTTC.

The rearrangement joins TRBV6-5 to TRBJ1-3; possible D gene TRBD1, 5 bases. CDR1 is MNHEY and CDR2 is SVGAGI in the germline V gene. V dropped 8 bases and J dropped 2 bases, with 16 bases sitting between them. This CDR3 contains 15 residues. The CDR3 nucleotides read TGTGCCAGCTCTTCAACAGGTTCGGCTGGAAACACCATATATTTT. It encodes CASSSTGSAGNTIYF.

This clone came up once. The chain combines TRBV7-2 with TRBJ2-7; 9 bases agree with TRBD1. The CDR3 is made up of 15 amino acids. V dropped 5 bases and J dropped 3; count of bases not matched to a gene: 8. CDR1 and CDR2 from the germline V gene are SGHTA and FQGNSA. As DNA, the CDR3 is TGTGCCAGCAGCCATACAGGGGGCGGTATCTACGAGCAGTACTTC. Translation: CASSHTGGGIYEQYF.

This clone occurred a few times. The chain links TRBV3-1 (or the pseudogene TRBV3-2) to TRBJ2-2; TRBD2 agrees at 13 bases. Trimming took 4 bases from V and 6 from J; bases not matched to a gene: 2. From germline, CDR1 is LGHDT and CDR2 YNNKEL (reference sequence). This CDR3 contains 15 residues. DNA for the CDR3: TGTGCCAGCAGCCCGGGACTAGCGGGGTCCGGGGAGCTGTTTTTT. It yields the protein CASSPGLAGSGELFF.

The chain couples TRBV19 to TRBJ1-5; 9 bases map to TRBD1. This CDR3 contains 15 residues. The V segment lost 6 bases and the J segment 2 bases; nucleotides outside the gene matches: 5. Germline V gene sequence: CDR1 LNHDA, CDR2 SQIVND (reference sequence). CDR3 region: CASRNRGPGNQPQHF. The CDR3 DNA reads as TGTGCCAGTAGAAACAGGGGGCCGGGCAATCAGCCCCAGCATTTT.

To note about this clone: Other DNA sequences in this sample translate to the same CDR3. The J gene is TRBJ1-5, the V gene TRBV7-2; no clear D gene. The length of the CDR3 is 13 residues. CDR1 is SGHTA, CDR2 FQGNSA, per germline. V dropped 1 base and J dropped 5 bases, with 6 bases sitting between them. The chain's CDR3 is CASSLVQDQPQHF. CDR3 DNA sequence: TGTGCCAGCAGCTTAGTTCAGGATCAGCCCCAGCATTTT.

V gene TRBV18 combines with J gene TRBJ1-4; 7 nucleotides match TRBD1. Germline V CDR1 and CDR2: KGHSH, LQKENI. J lost 6 bases, V lost 3 bases, and 7 bases had no gene match. The CDR3 length is 15 residues. Written as DNA, the CDR3 is TGTGCCAGCTCACCGAGAGGGGGCGCGGATGAAAAACTGTTTTTT. Its protein product is CASSPRGGADEKLFF. The entire variable domain, with the rest obtained from reference TRBV18 and TRBJ1-4, is as follows: NAGVMQNPRHLVRRRGQEARLRCSPMKGHSHVYWYRQLPEEGLKFMVYLQKENIIDESGMPKERFSAEFPKEGPSILRIQQVVRGDSAAYFCASSPRGGADEKLFFGSGTQLSVL.

This chain connects TRBV28 to TRBJ1-1; possible D gene TRBD1, 6 bases. This CDR3 region has 14 residues. Germline-derived CDR1 and CDR2 are MDHEN and SYDVKM. Deletions cut 10 bases from V and 0 bases from J, with 15 bases between. The CDR3 sequence: CATRKRGMNTEAFF. DNA of the CDR3: TGTGCCACCAGAAAAAGGGGGATGAACACTGAAGCTTTCTTT.

The chain couples TRBV30 to TRBJ2-1, with 13 bases lining up with TRBD2. With 1 base clipped from V and 2 bases from J, the junction kept 8 bases outside the gene matches. Germline V CDR1 and CDR2: GTSNPN, SVGIG (reference sequence). There are 18 residues in the CDR3. CDR3 loop: CAWSGIGLAGATYNEQFF. CDR3 DNA: TGTGCCTGGAGTGGAATTGGACTAGCGGGAGCGACCTACAATGAGCAGTTCTTC.

This sequence joins TRBV11-2 and TRBJ2-2; TRBD2 might be the D (6 bases). The CDR3 spans 13 residues. Germline assignment: CDR1 SGHAT and CDR2 FQNNGV. Trimming took 4 bases from V and 4 from J, leaving 7 bases between them. CDR3 amino acids: CASSSSVTGELFF. DNA for the CDR3: TGTGCCAGCAGCTCTAGCGTCACCGGGGAGCTGTTTTTT.